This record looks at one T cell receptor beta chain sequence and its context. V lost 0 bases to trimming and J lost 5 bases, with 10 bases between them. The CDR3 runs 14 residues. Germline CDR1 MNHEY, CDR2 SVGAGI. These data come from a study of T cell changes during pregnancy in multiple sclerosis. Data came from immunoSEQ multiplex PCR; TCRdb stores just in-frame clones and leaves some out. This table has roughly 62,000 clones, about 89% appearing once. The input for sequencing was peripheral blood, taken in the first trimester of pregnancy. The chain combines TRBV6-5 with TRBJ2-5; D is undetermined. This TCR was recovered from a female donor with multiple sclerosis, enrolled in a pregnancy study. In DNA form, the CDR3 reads TGTGCCAGCAGTTACTCGAGACAAATGGAGACCCAGTACTTC. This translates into CASSYSRQMETQYF.